A single sample gave rise to the 15 T cell receptor beta chains below, sequenced in a study of blood T cell repertoires in COVID-19. Assay: immunoSEQ multiplex PCR; the TCRdb copy retains only in-frame clones and omits some. Of more than 300,000 clones in the sample, 90% are singletons; the top ten hold 3.9%. The sequencing sample was made of PBMCs or T cells enriched from blood (not recorded which). The receptors shown here come from a woman younger than 45 who had been exposed to COVID-19.

This chain links TRBV21-1 with TRBJ1-5; whether TRBD1, the table's D call, matches the DNA was not checked. TRBV21-1 is termed a pseudogene. The CDR3 extends over 16 amino acids. In DNA form, the CDR3 reads TGTGCCAGCAGCAACCATACAGGGGTCGCGAATCAGCCCCAGCATTTT. Protein product: CASSNHTGVANQPQHF.

The chain carries TRBV9 and TRBJ1-1; 7 positions match TRBD1. The CDR3 is made up of 13 amino acids. Unmatched junction bases numbered 3, after V lost 6 bases and J lost 1 base. Germline lookup yields CDR1 SGDLS and CDR2 YYNGEE. The CDR3 protein is CASNRQGNTEAFF. The DNA of the CDR3 is TGTGCCAGCAACAGACAGGGGAACACTGAAGCTTTCTTT.

The rearrangement uses TRBV6-5 and TRBJ1-4; TRBD1 matches 9 bases. In germline, CDR1 is MNHEY, CDR2 SVGAGI. V was pared by 5 bases and J by 3 bases, with 1 base of the junction left unmatched. This CDR3 is 14 amino acids long. The CDR3 region is CASSNRGPNEKLFF. DNA for the CDR3: TGTGCCAGCAGTAACAGGGGGCCTAATGAAAAACTGTTTTTT.

CDR3 DNA: TGTGCCAGCAGCCAAGATGGACAGGGGGTGGATCAGCCCCAGCATTTT. Its translation is CASSQDGQGVDQPQHF. The rearrangement uses TRBV3-1 (or the pseudogene TRBV3-2) and TRBJ1-5; 10 nucleotides agree with TRBD1. The length of the CDR3 is 16 residues. Germline lookup yields CDR1 LGHDT and CDR2 YNNKEL (reference sequence). After removal of 0 bases from V and 5 bases from J, the junction contained 4 bases not matched to a gene.

This rearrangement joins TRBV5-1 to TRBJ2-7, with 9 bases matching TRBD1. The CDR3 extends over 14 amino acids. Germline loops: CDR1 SGHRS, CDR2 YFSETQ. J gave up 4 bases and V 3 bases, and 5 bases lay outside the gene matches. The CDR3: CASSSGQGWYEQYF. The CDR3 DNA reads as TGCGCCAGCAGCTCAGGACAGGGGTGGTACGAGCAGTACTTC.

This rearrangement joins TRBV7-6 to TRBJ2-3, with TRBD1 matching over 9 bases. Germline loops: CDR1 SGHVS, CDR2 FNYEAQ. The CDR3 runs 13 residues. V shed 5 bases and J 4 bases; nucleotides not matched to a gene: 1. CDR3 protein: CASSRQGADTQYF. The DNA of the CDR3 is TGTGCCAGCAGCCGACAGGGGGCAGATACGCAGTATTTT. Filled out from reference TRBV7-6 and TRBJ2-3, the complete variable domain reads GAGVSQSPRYKVTKRGQDVALRCDPISGHVSLYWYRQALGQGPEFLTYFNYEAQQDKSGLPNDRFSAERPEGSISTLTIQRTEQRDSAMYRCASSRQGADTQYFGPGTRLTVL.

This clone was recorded only once. In nucleotides, the CDR3 is TGTGCCAGCGGGCAGAGGGTCGCAGAGACCCAGTACTTC. Protein product: CASGQRVAETQYF. The rearrangement uses TRBV3-1 (or the pseudogene TRBV3-2) and TRBJ2-5; weak D call: TRBD2 (5 bases). Germline CDR1 LGHDT, CDR2 YNNKEL (reference sequence). V shed 8 bases and J shed 4 bases, with 14 bases lying between them. This CDR3 comprises 13 residues.

The chain is built from TRBV7-2 and TRBJ2-3; 10 bases map to TRBD2. Per the germline V gene, CDR1 is SGHTA and CDR2 is FQGNSA. The V and J ends lost 3 bases and 5 bases, in that order; junction bases with no gene match: 5. This CDR3 spans 15 amino acids. The CDR3 coding sequence is TGTGCCAGCAGCTTTAGCGGGGGGCTTGGAGATACGCAGTATTTT. Its translation is CASSFSGGLGDTQYF.

The V gene is TRBV30, the J gene TRBJ2-1; D is perhaps TRBD2 (6 bases). The CDR3 is made up of 12 amino acids. The germline gives CDR1 GTSNPN, CDR2 SVGIG (reference sequence). V lost 3 bases, J lost 6 bases, and 9 bases lay in between. CDR3 in amino acids: CAWRGLPNEQFF. The CDR3 coding sequence is TGTGCCTGGAGGGGACTCCCCAATGAGCAGTTCTTC. The full variable domain, rest sourced from reference TRBV30 and TRBJ2-1, is SQTIHQWPATLVQPVGSPLSLECTVEGTSNPNLYWYRQAAGRGLQLLFYSVGIGQISSEVPQNLSASRPQDRQFILSSKKLLLSDSGFYLCAWRGLPNEQFFGPGTRLTVL.

This clone appeared a few times. The chain uses TRBV5-4 and TRBJ2-7; 7 bases match TRBD1. The V segment lost 5 bases and the J segment 2 bases; nucleotides outside the gene matches: 7. From germline, CDR1 is SGHNT and CDR2 YYREEE (reference sequence). The CDR3 runs to 14 residues. CDR3 sequence: CASSQGTVPYEQYF. The CDR3, as DNA: TGTGCCAGCAGTCAAGGGACAGTCCCCTACGAGCAGTACTTC.

The V call is TRBV6-1, the J call TRBJ2-7; 9 nucleotides match TRBD2. V lost 3 bases, J lost 5 bases, and 8 bases stayed unmatched. Germline CDR1 and CDR2: MNHNS and SASEGT. The CDR3 has 15 residues. This CDR3 reads CASSEEAGGPNEQYF. The CDR3 nucleotides read TGTGCCAGCAGTGAGGAGGCGGGGGGGCCAAACGAGCAGTACTTC.

The rearrangement joins TRBV25-1 to TRBJ1-6; 7 bases fit TRBD1. The ends lost 3 bases at V and 9 bases at J; junction bases unmatched: 2. This CDR3 is 13 amino acids long. Germline V gives CDR1 MGHDK, CDR2 SYGVNS. The CDR3 spells CASSDRGASPLHF. CDR3 bases: TGTGCCAGCAGTGACAGGGGGGCTTCACCCCTCCACTTT.

The J gene is TRBJ1-4, the V gene TRBV4-1, with unresolved D. The V end lost 0 bases, the J end lost 8 bases, and 7 bases lay between the germline ends. Germline assignment: CDR1 MGHRA and CDR2 YSYEKL. The CDR3 totals 13 residues. The CDR3 protein is CASSQEAREKLFF. The CDR3 DNA is TGCGCCAGCAGCCAAGAAGCGCGGGAAAAACTGTTTTTT.

The chain couples TRBV7-6 to TRBJ1-2; unclear D gene. CDR1 is SGHVS and CDR2 is FNYEAQ in the germline V gene. The CDR3 is 11 amino acids. Between the trimmed V and J ends, which lost 10 bases and 7 bases, there was a span of 13 bases. The CDR3, as DNA: TGTGCCACCAGAGGAGGAAGTGGCTACACCTTC. This encodes CATRGGSGYTF.

The J gene is TRBJ1-2, the V gene TRBV29-1; no clear D. The CDR3 is 11 residues long. From germline, CDR1 is SQVTM and CDR2 ANQGSEA. The V and J ends lost 7 bases and 6 bases respectively, with 12 bases between them. The CDR3 loop reads CSAERNNGYTF. The CDR3 DNA reads TGCAGCGCCGAGAGAAATAATGGCTACACCTTC.